Listed below are T cell receptor beta chains from one sample, sequenced in a study of spatial heterogeneity in lung cancer. TCRdb re-derived calls from the 5' RACE reads in MiXCR, one entry per CDR3 protein. The sample includes about 70,000 distinct CDR3 sequences, less than 9.5% of them seen just once. The starting material was PBMCs, obtained at follow-up. These receptors originate from a female donor with early-stage non-small cell lung cancer. CDR3s include the opening cysteine and the closing phenylalanine or tryptophan. A D gene is named only where the DNA matches it firmly.

>TRBV20-1|TRBD2
CSAKLAGVSHEQYF
>TRBV7-3|NA
CASSSSGASYTF
>TRBV6-5|NA
CASSYSGRLNSPLHF
>TRBV20-1|NA
CSAPGTSLYNEQFF
>TRBV18|NA
CASSPRVYTEAFF
>TRBV5-1|TRBD1
CASSPAGQGAYGYTF
>TRBV6-4|NA
CASSVSLGNTEAFF
>TRBV6-5|NA
CASSYSGGGQPQHF
>TRBV11-1|NA
CASSLALGVRGQETQYF
>TRBV7-6|NA
CASSLSGGQETQYF
>TRBV20-1|NA
CSARDLLDLAGNTIYF
>TRBV5-1|NA
CASSLELAHNEQYF
>TRBV6-5|TRBD2
CASSYRGQGGTGELFF
>TRBV7-2|NA
CASSFPVYGYTF
>TRBV7-9|NA
CASTRGVNTEAFF
>TRBV19|TRBD2
CASSMSGSSYEQYF
>TRBV5-1|TRBD1
CASSLVGQGTYRYNEQFF
>TRBV5-1|NA
CASSSDRTSSYEQYF
>TRBV15|NA
CATSRGQFSGANVLTF
>TRBV10-3|TRBD2
CAISESVAGEFGELFF
>TRBV9|NA
CASSALDGAHYGYTF
>TRBV14|NA
CASSIQANTGELFF
>TRBV2|NA
CASRLRPVGNEELFF
>TRBV28|NA
CASSFQGNSYEQYF
>TRBV5-1|NA
CASSLSGYNEQFF
>TRBV2|TRBD1
CASSETAGTGGFGEQFF
>TRBV20-1|TRBD2
CSAWGLAGAENEQFF
>TRBV18|NA
CASSLDPVYSNQPQHF
>TRBV12-5|NA
CASGLAPQDTQYF
>TRBV7-3|NA
CASSLNSGVFNNQPQHF
>TRBV5-1|TRBD2
CASSFLAGVSYEQYF
>TRBV7-9|NA
CASSPRQGNYGYTF
>TRBV9|NA
CASSVDENRYNEQFF
>TRBV5-1|TRBD2
CASSFGTNFYNEQFF
>TRBV18|NA
CASSPPVRFYNEQFF
>TRBV6-6|TRBD2
CASRATGTSGSEQFF
>TRBV2|TRBD1
CASSEEGQGNYGYTF
>TRBV24-1|NA
CATSDLRFDATGELFF
>TRBV29-1|TRBD2
CSAKTSGSYEQYF
>TRBV28|NA
CASSTGWRTGYTF
>TRBV28|NA
CASRRGSETQYF
>TRBV7-7|NA
CASSFAGTQYF
>TRBV29-1|NA
CSVKASLAYEQYF
>TRBV6-2/TRBV6-3|NA
CASSLVATNEKLFF
>TRBV28|NA
CASSFARNQPQHF
>TRBV27|NA
CASSATEIYEQYF
>TRBV5-4|NA
CASSLLAADIGYTF
>TRBV12-3/TRBV12-4|NA
CASSYKGDINYEQYF
>TRBV7-9|TRBD2
CASSLRGTSGNLYNEQFF
>TRBV5-1|NA
CASSLADYNEQFF
>TRBV18|NA
CASGLGDNQPQHF
>TRBV3-1|NA
CASSQFHLSSSTDTQYF
>TRBV6-1|TRBD2
CASAWSTSGISDTQYF
>TRBV3-1|NA
CASSQNPGPLNQPQHF
>TRBV25-1|NA
CASSGGALSGYTF
>TRBV5-1|NA
CASSLASGRETQYF
>TRBV20-1|NA
CSARPGGNTIYF
>TRBV24-1|TRBD1
CATSDSGGVAFF
>TRBV10-2|NA
CASSELSPPNEQFF